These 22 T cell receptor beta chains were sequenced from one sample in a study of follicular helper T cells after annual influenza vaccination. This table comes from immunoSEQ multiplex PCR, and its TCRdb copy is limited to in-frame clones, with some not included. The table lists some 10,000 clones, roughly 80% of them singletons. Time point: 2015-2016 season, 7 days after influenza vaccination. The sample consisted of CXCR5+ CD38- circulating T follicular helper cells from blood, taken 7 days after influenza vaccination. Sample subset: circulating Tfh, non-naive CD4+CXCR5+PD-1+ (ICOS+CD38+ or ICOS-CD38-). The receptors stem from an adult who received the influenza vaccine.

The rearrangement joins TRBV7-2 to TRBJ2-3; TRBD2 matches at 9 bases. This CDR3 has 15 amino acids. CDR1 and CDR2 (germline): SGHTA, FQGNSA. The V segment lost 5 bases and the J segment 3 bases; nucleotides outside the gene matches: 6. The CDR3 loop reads CASSPRAGGTDTQYF. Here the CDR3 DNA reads TGTGCCAGCAGCCCTCGAGCGGGGGGTACAGATACGCAGTATTTT.

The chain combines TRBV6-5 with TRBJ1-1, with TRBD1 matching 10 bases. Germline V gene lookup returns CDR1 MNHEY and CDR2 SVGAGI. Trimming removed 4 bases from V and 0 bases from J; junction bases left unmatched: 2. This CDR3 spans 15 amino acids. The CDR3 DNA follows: TGTGCCAGCAGTTTAGACAGGGGGCTGAACACTGAAGCTTTCTTT. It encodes CASSLDRGLNTEAFF.

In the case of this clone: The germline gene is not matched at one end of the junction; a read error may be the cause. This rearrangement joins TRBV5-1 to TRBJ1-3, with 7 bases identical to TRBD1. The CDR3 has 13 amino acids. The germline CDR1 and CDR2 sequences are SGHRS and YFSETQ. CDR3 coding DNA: TGCGCCAGCAGCGCGGAGGGTAGGGACAGTACAGAATTT. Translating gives CASSAEGRDSTEF. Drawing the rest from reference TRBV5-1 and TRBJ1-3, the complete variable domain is KAGVTQTPRYLIKTRGQQVTLSCSPISGHRSVSWYQQTPGQGLQFLFEYFSETQRNKGNFPGRFSGRQFSNSRSEMNVSTLELGDSALYLCASSAEGRDSTEFGEGSWLTVV.

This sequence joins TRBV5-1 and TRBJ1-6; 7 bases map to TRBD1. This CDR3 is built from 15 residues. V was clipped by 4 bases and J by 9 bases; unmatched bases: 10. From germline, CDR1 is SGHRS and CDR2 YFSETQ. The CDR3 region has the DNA TGCGCCAGCAGCCCCGATCCAGGGGGAGGTTCACCCCTCCACTTT. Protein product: CASSPDPGGGSPLHF.

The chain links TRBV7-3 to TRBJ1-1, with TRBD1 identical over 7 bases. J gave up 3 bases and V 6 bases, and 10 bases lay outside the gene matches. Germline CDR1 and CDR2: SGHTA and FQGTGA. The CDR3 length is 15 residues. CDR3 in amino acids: CASSSTGDGDTEAFF. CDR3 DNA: TGTGCCAGCAGTTCAACAGGGGATGGGGACACTGAAGCTTTCTTT. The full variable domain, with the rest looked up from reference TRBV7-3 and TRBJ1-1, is GAGVSQTPSNKVTEKGKYVELRCDPISGHTALYWYRQSLGQGPEFLIYFQGTGAADDSGLPNDRFFAVRPEGSVSTLKIQRTERGDSAVYLCASSSTGDGDTEAFFGQGTRLTVV.

For the CDR3, the DNA is TGTGCCAGCAGCTTCGATCGGAGCACAGATACGCAGTATTTT. Translation gives CASSFDRSTDTQYF. The chain joins TRBV7-2 to TRBJ2-3; no definite D call. V was trimmed by 3 bases and J by 0 bases, leaving 7 bases between them. This CDR3 is built from 14 residues. Germline-derived CDR1 and CDR2 are SGHTA and FQGNSA.

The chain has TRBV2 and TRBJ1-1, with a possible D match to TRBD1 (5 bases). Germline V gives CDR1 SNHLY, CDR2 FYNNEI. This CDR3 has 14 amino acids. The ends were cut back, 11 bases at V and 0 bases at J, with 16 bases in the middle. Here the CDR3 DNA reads TGTGCCTCAGCATGGGAGGGGATGAACACTGAAGCTTTCTTT. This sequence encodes CASAWEGMNTEAFF.

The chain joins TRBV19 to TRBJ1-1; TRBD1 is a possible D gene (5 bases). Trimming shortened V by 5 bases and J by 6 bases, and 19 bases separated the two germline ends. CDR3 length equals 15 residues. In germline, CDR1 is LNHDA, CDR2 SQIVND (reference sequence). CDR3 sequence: CASSPGGGRAPEAFF. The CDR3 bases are TGTGCCAGTAGTCCGGGAGGAGGCAGGGCTCCTGAAGCTTTCTTT.

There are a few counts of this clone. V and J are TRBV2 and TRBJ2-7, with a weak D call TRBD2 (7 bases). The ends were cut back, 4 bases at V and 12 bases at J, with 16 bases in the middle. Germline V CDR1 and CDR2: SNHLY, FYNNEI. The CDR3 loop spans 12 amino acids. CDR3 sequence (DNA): TGTGCCAGCAGTGGTGAGGGGGGGATGCCGTACTTC. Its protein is CASSGEGGMPYF.

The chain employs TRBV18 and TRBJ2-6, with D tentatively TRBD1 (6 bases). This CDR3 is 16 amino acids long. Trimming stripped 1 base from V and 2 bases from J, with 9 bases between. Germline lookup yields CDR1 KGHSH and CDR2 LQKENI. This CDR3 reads CASSPQQGAGANVLTF. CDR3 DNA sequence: TGTGCCAGCTCACCACAACAGGGAGCTGGGGCCAACGTCCTGACTTTC.

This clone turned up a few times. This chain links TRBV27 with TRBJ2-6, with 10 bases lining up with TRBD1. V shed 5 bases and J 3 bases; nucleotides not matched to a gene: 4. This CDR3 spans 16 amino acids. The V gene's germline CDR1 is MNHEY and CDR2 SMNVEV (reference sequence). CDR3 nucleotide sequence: TGTGCCAGCAGTCACAGGGACAGGGGTGGGGCCAACGTCCTGACTTTC. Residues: CASSHRDRGGANVLTF.

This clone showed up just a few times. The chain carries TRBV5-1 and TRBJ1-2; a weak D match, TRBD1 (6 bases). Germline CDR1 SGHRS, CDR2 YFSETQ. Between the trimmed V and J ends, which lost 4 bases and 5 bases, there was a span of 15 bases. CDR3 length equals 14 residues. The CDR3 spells CASSPTRTDYGYTF. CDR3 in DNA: TGCGCCAGCAGCCCTACGAGGACAGATTATGGCTACACCTTC.

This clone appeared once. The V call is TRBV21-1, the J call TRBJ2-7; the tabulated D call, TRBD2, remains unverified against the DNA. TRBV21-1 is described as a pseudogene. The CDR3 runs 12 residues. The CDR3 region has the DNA TGTGCCAGCAGGAACCTACTCCACGAGCAGTACTTC. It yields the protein CASRNLLHEQYF.

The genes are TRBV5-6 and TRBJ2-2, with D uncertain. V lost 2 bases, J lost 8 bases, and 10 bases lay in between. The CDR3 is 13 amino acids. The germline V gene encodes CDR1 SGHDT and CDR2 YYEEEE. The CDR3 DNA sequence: TGTGCCAGCAGCTTTGGCCTGCAAGGGGAGCTGTTTTTT. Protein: CASSFGLQGELFF.

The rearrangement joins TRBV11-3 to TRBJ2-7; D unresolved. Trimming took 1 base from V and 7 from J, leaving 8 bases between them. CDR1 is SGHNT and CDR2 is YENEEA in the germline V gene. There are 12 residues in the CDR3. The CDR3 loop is CASSLGPAEQYF. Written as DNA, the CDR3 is TGTGCCAGCAGCTTAGGACCAGCAGAGCAGTACTTC.

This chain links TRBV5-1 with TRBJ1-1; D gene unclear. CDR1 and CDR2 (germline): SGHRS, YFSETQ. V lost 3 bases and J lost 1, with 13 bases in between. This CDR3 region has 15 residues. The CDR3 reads CASSSGSSANTEAFF. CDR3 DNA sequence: TGCGCCAGCAGCTCGGGTTCGTCAGCGAACACTGAAGCTTTCTTT.

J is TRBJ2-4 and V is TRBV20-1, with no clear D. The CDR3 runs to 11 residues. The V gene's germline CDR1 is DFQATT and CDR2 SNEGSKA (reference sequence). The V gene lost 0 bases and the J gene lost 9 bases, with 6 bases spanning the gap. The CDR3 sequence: CSARDSVIQYF. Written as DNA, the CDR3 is TGCAGTGCTAGAGATTCTGTCATTCAGTACTTC.

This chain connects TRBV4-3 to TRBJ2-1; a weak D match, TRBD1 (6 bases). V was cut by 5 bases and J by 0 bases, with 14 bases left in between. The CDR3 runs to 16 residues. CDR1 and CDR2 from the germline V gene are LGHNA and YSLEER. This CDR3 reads CASSKKPDSSYNEQFF. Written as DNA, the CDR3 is TGCGCCAGCAGCAAAAAACCGGACAGCTCCTACAATGAGCAGTTCTTC.

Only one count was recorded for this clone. The CDR3 spells CASSLRDTDTQYF. In nucleotides, the CDR3 is TGTGCCAGCAGCTTGAGGGACACAGATACGCAGTATTTT. The chain carries TRBV5-6 and TRBJ2-3; no reliable D call. V gave up 1 base and J gave up 2 bases, with 5 bases separating them. CDR3 length: 13 amino acids. Germline V gene data show CDR1 as SGHDT and CDR2 as YYEEEE.

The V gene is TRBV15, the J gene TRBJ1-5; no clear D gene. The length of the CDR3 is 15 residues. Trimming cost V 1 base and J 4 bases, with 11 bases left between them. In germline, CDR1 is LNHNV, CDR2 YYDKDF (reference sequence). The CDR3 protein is CATSRVSGPNQPQHF. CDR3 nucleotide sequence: TGTGCCACCAGCAGAGTTTCCGGACCAAATCAGCCCCAGCATTTT.

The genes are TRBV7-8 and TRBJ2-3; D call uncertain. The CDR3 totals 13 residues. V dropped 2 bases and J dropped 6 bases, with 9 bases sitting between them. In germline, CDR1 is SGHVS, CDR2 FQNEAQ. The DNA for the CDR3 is TGTGCCAGCAGCTTAAGGGAAGGGGATACGCAGTATTTT. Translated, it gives CASSLREGDTQYF.

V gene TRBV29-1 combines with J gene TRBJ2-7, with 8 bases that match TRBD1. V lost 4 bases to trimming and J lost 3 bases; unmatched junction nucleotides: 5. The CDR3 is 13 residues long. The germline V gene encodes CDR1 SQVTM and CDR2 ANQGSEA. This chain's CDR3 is CSVVGDRGYEQYF. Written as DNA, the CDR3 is TGCAGCGTTGTGGGAGACAGGGGCTACGAGCAGTACTTC.